This T cell receptor beta chain was recorded in a study of OX40 agonist ivuxolimab in advanced cancers. Study-wide results and limits: CD4+ T cells averaged fewer expanded clones than CD8+ T cells. With doses of 0.1 to 3.0 mg/kg, CD4+ and CD8+ blood T cells had undergone clonal expansion by week 6.

Note on this clone: Its antigen is currently unknown.

Per germline, CDR1 KGHSH and CDR2 LQKENI. Trimming cost V 0 bases and J 3 bases; bases outside gene matches: 7. The CDR3 extends over 17 amino acids. The assay was immunoSEQ multiplex PCR, and TCRdb's table has in-frame clones only and misses some. The sample consists of more than 50,000 clones, approximately 83% of them appearing once. The clonotype originates from an adult with an advanced solid tumor such as melanoma, head and neck, liver or kidney cancer. Here the sequenced sample was CD4+ or CD8+ T cells sorted from blood, taken in a trial of the OX40 agonist ivuxolimab. V and J are TRBV18 and TRBJ1-2; 10 bases are a match to TRBD1. For the CDR3, the DNA is TGTGCCAGCTCACCACCCGGGACAGGGGTATCAGACTATGGCTACACCTTC. This sequence encodes CASSPPGTGVSDYGYTF.